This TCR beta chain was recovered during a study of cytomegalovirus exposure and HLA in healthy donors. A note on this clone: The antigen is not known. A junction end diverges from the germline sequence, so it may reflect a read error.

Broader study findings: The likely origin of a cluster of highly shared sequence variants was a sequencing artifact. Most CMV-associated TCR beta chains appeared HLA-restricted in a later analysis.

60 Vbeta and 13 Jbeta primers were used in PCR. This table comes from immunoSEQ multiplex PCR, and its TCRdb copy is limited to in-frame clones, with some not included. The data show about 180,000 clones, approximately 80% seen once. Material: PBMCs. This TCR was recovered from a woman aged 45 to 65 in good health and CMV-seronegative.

The CDR3 region has the DNA TGTGCCAGCAGTCCCCCCCCGATCTGGAGAGACTACGAGCAGTGCTTC. The encoded protein is CASSPPPIWRDYEQCF. The J gene is TRBJ2-7, the V gene TRBV6-6; D might be TRBD2 (5 bases). The CDR3 contains 16 residues. Germline V CDR1 and CDR2: MNHNY, SVGAGI (reference sequence).